This T cell receptor beta chain was recorded in a study of identical twins. Study-wide points: Low generation-probability sequences were in excess among twin-shared out-of-frame alpha sequences. Sequences that were beta out-of-frame showed weaker excess twin sharing. High-abundance cord blood beta clonotypes had fewer insertions; memory repertoires showed none.

Template switching, a step in the protocol, added a universal primer site, and cDNA carried unique molecular identifiers. TCRdb reanalysed the 5' RACE reads using MiXCR and keeps one entry per CDR3 protein. The table includes 640,000 or so distinct CDR3 sequences, roughly 6.2% detected once. Remarks on this clonotype: Its antigen remains unknown.

V shed 3 bases and J 1 base; nucleotides not matched to a gene: 7. Germline CDR1 is SGHRS and CDR2 is YFSETQ. CDR3 length equals 16 residues. The specimen sequenced was naive T cells sorted from blood. This TCR was recovered from a man aged 18-30 years in good health. V usage is TRBV5-1 and J usage is TRBJ2-3; 8 bases fit TRBD2. CDR3 residues: CASSSQPAGGTDTQYF. The CDR3 nucleotides read TGCGCCAGCAGCTCCCAACCAGCGGGGGGCACAGATACGCAGTATTTT.